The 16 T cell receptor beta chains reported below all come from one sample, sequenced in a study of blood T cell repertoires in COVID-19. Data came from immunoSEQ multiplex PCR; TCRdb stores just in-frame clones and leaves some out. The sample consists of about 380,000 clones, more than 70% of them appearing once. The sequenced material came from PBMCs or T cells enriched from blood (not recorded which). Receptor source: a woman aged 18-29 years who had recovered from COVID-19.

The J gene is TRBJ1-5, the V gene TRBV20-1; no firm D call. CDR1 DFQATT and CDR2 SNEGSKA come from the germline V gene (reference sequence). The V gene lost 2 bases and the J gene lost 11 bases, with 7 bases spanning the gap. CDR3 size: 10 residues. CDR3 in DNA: TGCAGTGCTAGATCCAAATCCCAGCATTTT. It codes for CSARSKSQHF.

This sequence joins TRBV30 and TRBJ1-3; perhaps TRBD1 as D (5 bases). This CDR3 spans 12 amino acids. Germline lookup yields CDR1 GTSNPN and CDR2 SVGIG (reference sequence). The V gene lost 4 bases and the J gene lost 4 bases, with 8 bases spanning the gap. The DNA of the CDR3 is TGTGCCTGGACCCAGGGAGGAAACACCATATATTTT. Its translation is CAWTQGGNTIYF. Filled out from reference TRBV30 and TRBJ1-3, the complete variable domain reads SQTIHQWPATLVQPVGSPLSLECTVEGTSNPNLYWYRQAAGRGLQLLFYSVGIGQISSEVPQNLSASRPQDRQFILSSKKLLLSDSGFYLCAWTQGGNTIYFGEGSWLTVV.

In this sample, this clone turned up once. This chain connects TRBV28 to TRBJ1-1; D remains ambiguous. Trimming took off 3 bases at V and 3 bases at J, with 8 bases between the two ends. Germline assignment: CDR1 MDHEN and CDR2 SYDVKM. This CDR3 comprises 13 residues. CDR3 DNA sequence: TGTGCCAGCAGTTTCGAGGGATACACTGAAGCTTTCTTT. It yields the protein CASSFEGYTEAFF.

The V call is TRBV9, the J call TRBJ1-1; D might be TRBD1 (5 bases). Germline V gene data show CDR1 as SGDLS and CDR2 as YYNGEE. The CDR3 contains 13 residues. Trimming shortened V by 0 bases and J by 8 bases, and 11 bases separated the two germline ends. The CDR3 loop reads CASSVDRGPEAFF. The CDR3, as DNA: TGTGCCAGCAGCGTAGATAGGGGCCCCGAAGCTTTCTTT.

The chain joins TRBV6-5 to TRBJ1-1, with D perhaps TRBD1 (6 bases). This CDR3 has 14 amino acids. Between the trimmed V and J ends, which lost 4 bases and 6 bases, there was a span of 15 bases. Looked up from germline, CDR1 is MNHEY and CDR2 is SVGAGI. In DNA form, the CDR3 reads TGTGCCAGCAGTTTGCGACAGGACGGGGCTGAAGCTTTCTTT. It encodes CASSLRQDGAEAFF.

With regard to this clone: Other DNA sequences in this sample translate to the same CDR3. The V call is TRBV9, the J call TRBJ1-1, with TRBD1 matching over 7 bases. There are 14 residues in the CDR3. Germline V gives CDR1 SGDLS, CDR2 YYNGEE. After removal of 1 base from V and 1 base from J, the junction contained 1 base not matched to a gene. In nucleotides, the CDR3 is TGTGCCAGCAGCGTAAGGACAGGGAACACTGAAGCTTTCTTT. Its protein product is CASSVRTGNTEAFF.

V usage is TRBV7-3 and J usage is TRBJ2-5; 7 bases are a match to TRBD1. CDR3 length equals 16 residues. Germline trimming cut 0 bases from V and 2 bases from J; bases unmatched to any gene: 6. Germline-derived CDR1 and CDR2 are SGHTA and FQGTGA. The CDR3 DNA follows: TGTGCCAGCAGCTTAACGGGACAGCTACAGCAAGAGACCCAGTACTTC. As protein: CASSLTGQLQQETQYF. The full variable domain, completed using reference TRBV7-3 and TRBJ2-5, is GAGVSQTPSNKVTEKGKYVELRCDPISGHTALYWYRQSLGQGPEFLIYFQGTGAADDSGLPNDRFFAVRPEGSVSTLKIQRTERGDSAVYLCASSLTGQLQQETQYFGPGTRLLVL.

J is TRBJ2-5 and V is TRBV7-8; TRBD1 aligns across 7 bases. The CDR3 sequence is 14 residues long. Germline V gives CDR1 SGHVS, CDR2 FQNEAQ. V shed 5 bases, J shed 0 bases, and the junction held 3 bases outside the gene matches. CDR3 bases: TGTGCCAGCAGCCAAACAGGGGACCAAGAGACCCAGTACTTC. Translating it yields CASSQTGDQETQYF.

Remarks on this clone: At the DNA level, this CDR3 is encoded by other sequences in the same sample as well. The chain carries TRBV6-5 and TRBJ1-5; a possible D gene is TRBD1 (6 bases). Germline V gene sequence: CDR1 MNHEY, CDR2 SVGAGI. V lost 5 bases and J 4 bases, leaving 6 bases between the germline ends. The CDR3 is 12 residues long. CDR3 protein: CASSTGNQPQHF. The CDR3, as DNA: TGTGCCAGCAGTACAGGGAATCAGCCCCAGCATTTT.

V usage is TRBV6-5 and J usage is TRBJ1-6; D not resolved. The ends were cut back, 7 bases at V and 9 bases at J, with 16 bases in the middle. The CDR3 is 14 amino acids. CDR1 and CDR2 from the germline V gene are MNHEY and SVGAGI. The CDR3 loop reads CASTPRGSFSPLHF. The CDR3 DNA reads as TGTGCCAGCACCCCGCGAGGTAGTTTTTCACCCCTCCACTTT.

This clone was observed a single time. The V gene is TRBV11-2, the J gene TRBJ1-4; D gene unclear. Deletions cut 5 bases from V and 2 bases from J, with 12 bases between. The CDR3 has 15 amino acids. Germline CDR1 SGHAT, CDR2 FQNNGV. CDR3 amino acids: CASSPSKTTNEKLFF. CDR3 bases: TGTGCCAGCAGCCCATCTAAGACTACTAATGAAAAACTGTTTTTT.

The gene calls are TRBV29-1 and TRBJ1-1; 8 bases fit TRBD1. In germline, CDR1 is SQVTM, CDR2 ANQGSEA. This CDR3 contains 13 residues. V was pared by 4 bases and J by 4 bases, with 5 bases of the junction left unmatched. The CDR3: CSVGTGKGTEAFF. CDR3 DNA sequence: TGCAGCGTTGGGACAGGGAAGGGCACTGAAGCTTTCTTT.

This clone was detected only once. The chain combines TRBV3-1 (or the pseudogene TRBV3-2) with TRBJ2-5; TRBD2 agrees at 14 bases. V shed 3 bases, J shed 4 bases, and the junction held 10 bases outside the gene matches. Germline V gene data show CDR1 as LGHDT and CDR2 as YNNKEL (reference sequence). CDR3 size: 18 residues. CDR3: CASSHGMTSGGAGETQYF. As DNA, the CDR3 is TGTGCCAGCAGCCATGGGATGACTAGCGGGGGGGCCGGAGAGACCCAGTACTTC.

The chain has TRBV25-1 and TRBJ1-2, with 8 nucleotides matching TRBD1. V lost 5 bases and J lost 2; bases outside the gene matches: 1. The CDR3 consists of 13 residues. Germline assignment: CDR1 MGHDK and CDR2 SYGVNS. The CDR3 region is CASSRTGNYGYTF. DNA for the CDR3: TGTGCCAGCAGTAGGACAGGGAACTATGGCTACACCTTC.

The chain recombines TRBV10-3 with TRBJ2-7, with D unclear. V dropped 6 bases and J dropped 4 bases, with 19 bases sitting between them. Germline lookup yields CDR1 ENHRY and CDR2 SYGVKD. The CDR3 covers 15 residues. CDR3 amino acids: CAISLTDTSRYEQYF. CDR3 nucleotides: TGTGCCATCAGCTTGACTGATACCTCCCGATACGAGCAGTACTTC.

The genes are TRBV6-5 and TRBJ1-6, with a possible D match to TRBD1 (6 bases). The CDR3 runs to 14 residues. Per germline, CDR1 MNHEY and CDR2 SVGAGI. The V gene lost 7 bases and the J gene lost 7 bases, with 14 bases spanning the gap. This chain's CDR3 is CASMARTANSPLHF. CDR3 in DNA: TGTGCCAGCATGGCGAGGACAGCCAATTCACCCCTCCACTTT.